This T cell receptor beta chain was documented in a study of blood T cells in healthy people across ages (dated by TCRdb to between 2014 and 2017). For the study in its entirety: In model experiments, template switching captured roughly one uniquely barcoded TCR beta cDNA molecule for every two T cells. To avoid experimental bias, donors of different ages were randomly spread across the sequencing lanes. The donors were divided into four age groups: young (average roughly 15 years), middle-aged (roughly 42), aged (about 56) and long-lived (82). To track age-related changes in TCR beta repertoire diversity, the study relied on deep sequencing normalized with unique cDNA molecular identifiers. Using the same blood draw, the study looked at two additional independent replicas of 1 million unique cDNA reads for two donors, one aged 18 to 29 and the other aged 80 or older.

CDR1 and CDR2 are drawn from the germline V gene: MNHEY, SVGEGT. V is cut back by 4 bases and J by 7 bases, with 9 bases in the junction unmatched. From the cysteine through the phenylalanine, the CDR3 covers 14 amino acids. Of the read, only the CDR3 DNA is kept; its 42 bases are in frame from base 1. The research as a whole found: Because donor CMV infection status was unknown, age-related changes in expanded clonotypes were potentially confounded. Estimates of total diversity from one million sequenced T cells were regarded as lower bounds and underestimates. Because profiling used bulk unsorted PBMCs, naive and antigen-experienced compartments could not be compared conclusively. As age increased, observed TCR beta diversity per million T cells dropped in a roughly linear way, and a significant reduction was already evident by age 40. The percentage of naive T cells measured by flow cytometry correlated strongly with observed TCR beta diversity. Compared with the aged group, the long-lived group had more naive CD4+ T cells, fewer expanded clones and increased TCR diversity, suggesting age selection.

This clonotype came up a few times. Its target antigen remains unknown. It has no much larger one-base neighbor in the sample; base qualities were not kept. The roughly 39 donors, aged about 6 to 100 years, were systemically healthy Caucasian individuals from Russia. About 10 milliliters of peripheral blood were collected from each donor into EDTA-treated Vacutainer tubes. Ficoll-Paque density-gradient centrifugation was used to isolate PBMCs, with at least 7 million obtained per sample. Trizol reagent was used to extract total RNA from PBMCs, with at least 5.5 micrograms per sample. The percentages of naive CD45RAhigh/CD27high T cells were determined by flow cytometry on a PBMC aliquot from every donor. Library method: 5' RACE. A second PCR of about 6 to 11 cycles was run with a J-beta primer mix and a sample-barcoded 5' primer. Each TCR beta cDNA molecule received a unique molecular identifier from a template-switch 5' adaptor carrying 12 random nucleotides. Each sample yielded at least 3 million CDR3-containing paired-end reads. All of the RNA was converted into first-strand cDNA using the Mint cDNA synthesis kit, with a TRBC-specific oligonucleotide serving as the primer. All cDNA was treated with uracil-DNA glycosylase and then went through a first 18-cycle PCR with the universal primers M1SS and BC2_uni_R. The source study handled its data this way. For normalization, 1 million high-quality reads were randomly selected from each sample, with every read carrying a distinct molecular identifier. Reads with shared molecular identifiers were discarded instead of being binned into consensus sequences. MiTCR, with a Q25 quality threshold and the strictest error-elimination algorithm, was used for CDR3 identification, clonotype clustering and error correction. A nonparametric unseen species model with Euler transformation was used to estimate a lower bound on total TCR beta diversity. Using fastp trimming at Q25 and MiXCR clonotype assembly, TCRdb reanalyzed the public sequencing data and kept in-frame beta chains. Identical CDR3 proteins give one entry, which carries the most common genes and DNA. What appears here as the V and J calls and clone size reflects TCRdb's work, not the paper's. The sample contains fewer than 2,000,000 distinct CDR3 sequences, more than 35% of them found a single time. In total, the top ten clones hold roughly 23% of the sample.

This chain is built from TRBV6-2 or TRBV6-3 and TRBJ1-2; 7 central bases correspond to TRBD1. The sequencing sample was made of blood. The TCR sequence derives from a human donor in good health. The CDR3 protein is CASSLTGTDVGYTF. The DNA sequence is as follows: TGTGCCAGCAGTTTAACCGGGACAGACGTTGGCTACACCTTC.